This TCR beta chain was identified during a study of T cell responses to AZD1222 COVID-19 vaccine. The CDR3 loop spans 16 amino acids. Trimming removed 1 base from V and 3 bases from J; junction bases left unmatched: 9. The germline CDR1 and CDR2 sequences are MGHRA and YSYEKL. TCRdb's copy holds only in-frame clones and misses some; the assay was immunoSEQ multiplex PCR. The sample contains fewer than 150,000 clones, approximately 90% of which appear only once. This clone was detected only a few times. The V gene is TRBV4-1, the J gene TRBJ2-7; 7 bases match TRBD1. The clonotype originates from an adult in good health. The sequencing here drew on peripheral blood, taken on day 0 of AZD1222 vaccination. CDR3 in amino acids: CASSQGLRQGFYEQYF. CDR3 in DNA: TGCGCCAGCAGCCAAGGCCTCCGACAGGGATTCTACGAGCAGTACTTC.